The following is a TCR beta chain sequence with its context. Its antigen is as yet unknown. This sample is part of a study of cytomegalovirus exposure and HLA in healthy donors. Germline V gives CDR1 SQVTM, CDR2 ANQGSEA. CDR3 length: 12 amino acids. The V and J ends lost 6 bases and 3 bases, in that order; junction bases with no gene match: 0. Study results and limitations: Through in vitro validation, three CMV-associated chains were shown to be specific for CMV antigens.

PCR was performed using 60 Vbeta and 13 Jbeta primers. TCRdb's table, derived via immunoSEQ multiplex PCR, lists solely in-frame clones and lacks some. The profile shows over 55,000 clones, 60% to 70% of them singletons. Source material: PBMCs. The receptor's source is a man aged 40-49 years in good health and CMV-seropositive. This chain uses TRBV29-1 with TRBJ2-5, with 11 bases matching TRBD2. Here the CDR3 reads CSVTSGEETQYF. The CDR3 DNA follows: TGCAGCGTGACTAGCGGGGAAGAGACCCAGTACTTC.